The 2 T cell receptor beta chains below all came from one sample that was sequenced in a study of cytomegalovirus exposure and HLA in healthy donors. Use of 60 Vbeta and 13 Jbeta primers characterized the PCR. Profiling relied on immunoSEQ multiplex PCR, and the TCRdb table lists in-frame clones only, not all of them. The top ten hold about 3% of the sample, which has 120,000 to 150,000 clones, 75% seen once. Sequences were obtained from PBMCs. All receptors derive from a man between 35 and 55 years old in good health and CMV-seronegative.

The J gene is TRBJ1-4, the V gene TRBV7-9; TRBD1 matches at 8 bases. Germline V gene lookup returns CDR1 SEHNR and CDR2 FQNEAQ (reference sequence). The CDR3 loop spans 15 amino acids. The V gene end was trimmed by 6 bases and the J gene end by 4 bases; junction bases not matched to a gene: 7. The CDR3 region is CASSTQGVYNEKLFF. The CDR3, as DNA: TGTGCCAGCAGTACACAGGGGGTGTATAATGAAAAACTGTTTTTT. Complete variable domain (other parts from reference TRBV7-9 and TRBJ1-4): DTGVSQNPRHKITKRGQNVTFRCDPISEHNRLYWYRQTLGQGPEFLTYFQNEAQLEKSRLLSDRFSAERPKGSFSTLEIQRTEQGDSAMYLCASSTQGVYNEKLFFGSGTQLSVL.

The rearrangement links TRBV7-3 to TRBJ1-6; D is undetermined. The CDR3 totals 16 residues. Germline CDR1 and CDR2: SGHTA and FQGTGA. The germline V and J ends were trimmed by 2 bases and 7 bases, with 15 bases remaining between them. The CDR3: CASSLFAVGENSPLHF. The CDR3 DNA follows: TGTGCCAGCAGCTTATTTGCTGTCGGGGAGAATTCACCCCTCCACTTT.